This entry lists 27 T cell receptor beta chains sequenced from one sample in a study of OX40 agonist ivuxolimab in advanced cancers. Repertoires were generated with immunoSEQ multiplex PCR, while TCRdb's copy carries only in-frame clones and drops some. Of tens of thousands of clones listed, roughly 89% are singletons. Sequenced here: CD4+ or CD8+ T cells sorted from blood, sampled in a trial of the OX40 agonist ivuxolimab. These TCRs come from an adult with an advanced solid tumor such as melanoma, head and neck, liver or kidney cancer.

This sequence joins TRBV7-9 and TRBJ2-3; the D call may be TRBD1 or TRBD2 (6 bases each). Trimming removed 5 bases from V and 8 bases from J, with 17 bases in between. The CDR3 runs to 14 residues. Germline loops: CDR1 SEHNR, CDR2 FQNEAQ (reference sequence). The DNA of the CDR3 is TGTGCCAGCAGCGAGTTGGGCAGGGGAGGTACGCAGTATTTT. It yields the protein CASSELGRGGTQYF.

Details on this clone: Other DNA variants within this sample encode the same CDR3. V gene TRBV5-6 combines with J gene TRBJ2-3; unclear D gene. In germline, CDR1 is SGHDT, CDR2 YYEEEE. Between the trimmed V and J ends, which lost 1 base and 0 bases, there was a span of 3 bases. The CDR3 extends over 13 amino acids. CDR3 nucleotide sequence: TGTGCCAGCAGCTTGCGTAGCACAGATACGCAGTATTTT. It translates to CASSLRSTDTQYF.

The chain joins TRBV5-1 to TRBJ1-1, with 9 bases matching TRBD1. V was clipped by 3 bases and J by 8 bases; unmatched bases: 2. The CDR3 consists of 12 residues. Per germline, CDR1 SGHRS and CDR2 YFSETQ. Here the CDR3 DNA reads TGCGCCAGCAGCTCACAGGGGGCCGAAGCTTTCTTT. Its protein is CASSSQGAEAFF.

The genes are TRBV18 and TRBJ1-1, with D perhaps matching TRBD1 (6 bases). V shed 5 bases and J shed 4 bases, with 17 bases lying between them. The CDR3 is 15 amino acids. CDR1 and CDR2 (germline): KGHSH, LQKENI. The CDR3: CASSMWGARGTEAFF. In nucleotides, the CDR3 is TGTGCCAGCTCAATGTGGGGGGCAAGAGGCACTGAAGCTTTCTTT.

This clone was counted a few times. V and J are TRBV19 and TRBJ1-5; D perhaps matches TRBD1 (5 bases). Germline values: CDR1 LNHDA, CDR2 SQIVND (reference sequence). Trimming left V 2 bases short and J 4 bases short, with 9 bases between. CDR3 size: 14 residues. Here the CDR3 DNA reads TGTGCCAGTAGTATAACGCAGGGAAATCAGCCCCAGCATTTT. Residues: CASSITQGNQPQHF. Full variable domain (remainder filled in from reference TRBV19 and TRBJ1-5): DGGITQSPKYLFRKEGQNVTLSCEQNLNHDAMYWYRQDPGQGLRLIYYSQIVNDFQKGDIAEGYSVSREKKESFPLTVTSAQKNPTAFYLCASSITQGNQPQHFGDGTRLSIL.

V gene TRBV6-5 combines with J gene TRBJ2-4; 7 bases match TRBD1. Germline CDR1 and CDR2: MNHEY and SVGAGI. The CDR3 has 15 amino acids. V shed 0 bases and J 6 bases; nucleotides not matched to a gene: 5. Here the CDR3 DNA reads TGTGCCAGCAGTTACTCAGGGACAGCTTTAAACATTCAGTACTTC. Protein sequence: CASSYSGTALNIQYF.

This chain uses TRBV4-3 with TRBJ1-5, with unresolved D. Germline V gives CDR1 LGHNA, CDR2 YSLEER. Trimming took 0 bases from V and 3 from J, leaving 15 bases between them. CDR3 length equals 17 residues. For the CDR3, the DNA is TGCGCCAGCAGCCAAGATTATGGATCCCGACCCAATCAGCCCCAGCATTTT. Protein sequence: CASSQDYGSRPNQPQHF.

This chain joins TRBV28 and TRBJ2-2, with 8 bases identical to TRBD1. The CDR3 spans 16 residues. CDR1 is MDHEN and CDR2 is SYDVKM in the germline V gene. The J segment lost 10 bases and the V segment lost 3 bases, leaving 13 bases of the junction unmatched. As DNA, the CDR3 is TGTGCCAGCAGTTTTTTCTCCGGGACAGGCGATGAGGAGCTGTTTTTT. Translated: CASSFFSGTGDEELFF. The entire variable domain, with the rest obtained from reference TRBV28 and TRBJ2-2, is as follows: DVKVTQSSRYLVKRTGEKVFLECVQDMDHENMFWYRQDPGLGLRLIYFSYDVKMKEKGDIPEGYSVSREKKERFSLILESASTNQTSMYLCASSFFSGTGDEELFFGEGSRLTVL.

The V and J genes are TRBV28 and TRBJ2-1; TRBD2 matches 8 bases. Germline lookup yields CDR1 MDHEN and CDR2 SYDVKM. The CDR3 spans 18 residues. The ends lost 6 bases at V and 2 bases at J; junction bases unmatched: 15. The CDR3: CASSYQKRSAGAYNEQFF. The CDR3 bases are TGTGCCAGCAGCTATCAGAAGCGGTCAGCGGGAGCCTACAATGAGCAGTTCTTC.

V is TRBV28 and J is TRBJ2-3, with 9 bases matching TRBD1. The CDR3 covers 16 residues. Unmatched junction bases numbered 14, after V lost 5 bases and J lost 8 bases. CDR1 is MDHEN, CDR2 SYDVKM, per germline. CDR3 residues: CASSPADRGKRGTQYF. For the CDR3, the DNA is TGTGCCAGCAGTCCAGCAGACAGGGGGAAAAGGGGTACGCAGTATTTT.

This chain joins TRBV5-4 and TRBJ2-1; 10 bases are shared with TRBD2. The CDR3 runs to 15 residues. V was clipped by 5 bases and J by 3 bases; unmatched bases: 5. Germline V gene lookup returns CDR1 SGHNT and CDR2 YYREEE (reference sequence). The CDR3 reads CASRFSGGDYNEQFF. CDR3 DNA sequence: TGTGCCAGCAGATTCAGCGGGGGGGACTACAATGAGCAGTTCTTC.

The chain uses TRBV5-1 and TRBJ1-2, with D unclear. The V and J ends lost 3 bases and 3 bases respectively, with 6 bases between them. Germline-derived CDR1 and CDR2 are SGHRS and YFSETQ. CDR3 length equals 12 residues. The DNA of the CDR3 is TGCGCCAGCAGCTCGAAAGACTATGGCTACACCTTC. It is translated as CASSSKDYGYTF.

In nucleotides, the CDR3 is TGTGCCAGCAGCTTAGGGTCCGGGCCCCCAGGGCCCCAGCATTTT. It yields the protein CASSLGSGPPGPQHF. The rearrangement uses TRBV7-2 and TRBJ1-5; no reliable D call. Trimming cost V 1 base and J 9 bases, with 16 bases left between them. The CDR3 extends over 15 amino acids. The germline V gene encodes CDR1 SGHTA and CDR2 FQGNSA.

The gene calls are TRBV5-1 and TRBJ2-7; D unclear. Germline lookup yields CDR1 SGHRS and CDR2 YFSETQ. CDR3 size: 14 residues. The V and J ends lost 1 base and 0 bases respectively, with 8 bases between them. The CDR3 nucleotides are TGCGCCAGCAGCTTGAGGCCAGACTCCTACGAGCAGTACTTC. This codes for CASSLRPDSYEQYF.

V and J are TRBV9 and TRBJ2-5; perhaps TRBD1 as D (6 bases). This CDR3 spans 15 amino acids. CDR1 SGDLS and CDR2 YYNGEE come from the germline V gene. V dropped 1 base and J dropped 3 bases, with 13 bases sitting between them. The CDR3 DNA reads as TGTGCCAGCAGCGTAAGGGGGAATAGGGAAGAGACCCAGTACTTC. Encoded protein: CASSVRGNREETQYF.

The rearrangement links TRBV19 to TRBJ2-5; no reliable D call. The CDR3 extends over 14 amino acids. Germline CDR1 LNHDA, CDR2 SQIVND (reference sequence). V gave up 3 bases and J gave up 2 bases, with 10 bases separating them. The CDR3 reads CASSIAWGQETQYF. The CDR3 DNA follows: TGTGCCAGTAGTATTGCCTGGGGACAAGAGACCCAGTACTTC.

A single count supports this clone. The chain joins TRBV7-3 to TRBJ2-1, with 9 bases matching TRBD2. Germline V gene sequence: CDR1 SGHTA, CDR2 FQGTGA. The CDR3 extends over 15 amino acids. Losses at the gene ends were 5 bases for V and 4 bases for J; bases not matched to a gene: 6. CDR3 coding DNA: TGTGCCAGCAGCCCGGGACTAGCCGAATACAATGAGCAGTTCTTC. It codes for CASSPGLAEYNEQFF.

This rearrangement joins TRBV9 to TRBJ1-5, with 9 bases aligning to TRBD1. The CDR3 is made up of 17 amino acids. With V trimmed by 4 bases and J by 1 base, 9 bases remained unmatched. Germline CDR1 is SGDLS and CDR2 is YYNGEE. The DNA for the CDR3 is TGTGCCAGCAGCTTAGGGACAGGGTTAAGGAGCAATCAGCCCCAGCATTTT. As protein: CASSLGTGLRSNQPQHF. Filled out from reference TRBV9 and TRBJ1-5, the complete variable domain reads DSGVTQTPKHLITATGQRVTLRCSPRSGDLSVYWYQQSLDQGLQFLIQYYNGEERAKGNILERFSAQQFPDLHSELNLSSLELGDSALYFCASSLGTGLRSNQPQHFGDGTRLSIL.

J is TRBJ2-7 and V is TRBV6-6; possibly TRBD1 or TRBD2 for D (5 bases each). Germline assignment: CDR1 MNHNY and CDR2 SVGAGI (reference sequence). V was pared by 5 bases and J by 5 bases, with 19 bases between. The CDR3 runs to 15 residues. The CDR3 region is CASSNGQGPRDEQYV. For the CDR3, the DNA is TGTGCCAGCAGTAATGGTCAGGGACCACGGGACGAGCAGTACGTC.

This clone was counted only a few times. This chain joins TRBV25-1 and TRBJ1-5; D is possibly TRBD1 (5 bases). The CDR3 spans 13 residues. The germline gives CDR1 MGHDK, CDR2 SYGVNS. Trimming cost V 6 bases and J 4 bases, with 10 bases left between them. The CDR3 DNA reads TGTGCCAGCAGGGGCAGGGTAAATCAGCCCCAGCATTTT. Translation: CASRGRVNQPQHF.

This chain uses TRBV2 with TRBJ1-5; maybe TRBD1 (5 bases). V lost 5 bases and J 7 bases, leaving 21 bases between the germline ends. The CDR3 runs to 16 residues. The germline CDR1 and CDR2 sequences are SNHLY and FYNNEI. The CDR3 loop is CASSPLTGTFSQPQHF. CDR3 DNA sequence: TGTGCCAGCAGTCCCCTAACCGGGACCTTCTCACAGCCCCAGCATTTT.

The chain joins TRBV11-2 to TRBJ1-2; TRBD1 matches 9 bases. Per the germline V gene, CDR1 is SGHAT and CDR2 is FQNNGV. This CDR3 has 14 residues. The ends lost 3 bases at V and 8 bases at J; junction bases unmatched: 7. The CDR3 is CASSLGTGTLGYTF. Written as DNA, the CDR3 is TGTGCCAGCAGCTTGGGGACAGGGACTCTCGGCTACACCTTC.

The chain has TRBV4-2 and TRBJ2-3, with a weak D call TRBD1 (6 bases). The CDR3 length is 16 residues. V shed 1 base and J shed 1 base, with 12 bases lying between them. The germline gives CDR1 LGHNA, CDR2 YNFKEQ. The CDR3 bases are TGTGCCAGCAGCCAAGTTTCAGGGGCGGGCACAGATACGCAGTATTTT. Translation gives CASSQVSGAGTDTQYF.

The CDR3 region is CSVRGGQVAEAFF. The DNA for the CDR3 is TGCAGCGTTCGAGGAGGTCAAGTAGCTGAAGCTTTCTTT. This chain links TRBV29-1 with TRBJ1-1; D is undetermined. The CDR3 length is 13 residues. Germline CDR1 is SQVTM and CDR2 is ANQGSEA. Trimming removed 5 bases from V and 6 bases from J, with 16 bases in between.

J is TRBJ2-2 and V is TRBV28; D call uncertain. Trimming removed 7 bases at V and 8 bases at J, with 11 bases between. In germline, CDR1 is MDHEN, CDR2 SYDVKM. The CDR3 has 12 amino acids. The CDR3 bases are TGTGCCAGCATCACCACCCCTGGGGAGCTGTTTTTT. Its translation: CASITTPGELFF.

CDR3 protein: CASSEVYSINQPQHF. The CDR3 coding sequence is TGTGCCAGCAGTGAGGTTTACAGCATCAATCAGCCCCAGCATTTT. V is TRBV27 and J is TRBJ1-5; D remains ambiguous. In germline, CDR1 is MNHEY, CDR2 SMNVEV (reference sequence). The V end lost 5 bases, the J end lost 3 bases, and 14 bases lay between the germline ends. The CDR3 covers 15 residues.

This clone was counted only a few times. The chain employs TRBV27 and TRBJ2-1; D might be TRBD1 (5 bases). CDR1 is MNHEY, CDR2 SMNVEV, per germline (reference sequence). V was pared by 3 bases and J by 0 bases, with 9 bases between. This CDR3 has 15 amino acids. CDR3 in amino acids: CASSFRGTSYNEQFF. Written as DNA, the CDR3 is TGTGCCAGCAGTTTTAGGGGAACCTCCTACAATGAGCAGTTCTTC.